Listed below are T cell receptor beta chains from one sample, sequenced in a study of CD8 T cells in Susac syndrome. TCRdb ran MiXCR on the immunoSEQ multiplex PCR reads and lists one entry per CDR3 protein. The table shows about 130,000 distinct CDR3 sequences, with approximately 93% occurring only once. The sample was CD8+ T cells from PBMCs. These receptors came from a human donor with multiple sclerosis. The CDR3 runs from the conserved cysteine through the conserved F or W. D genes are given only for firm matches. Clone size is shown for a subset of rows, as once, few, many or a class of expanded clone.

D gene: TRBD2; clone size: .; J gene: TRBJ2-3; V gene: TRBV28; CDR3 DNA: TGTGCCAGCAGTCTCCTACTAGCGGGAGGGTCAGATACGCAGTATTTT; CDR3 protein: CASSLLLAGGSDTQYF
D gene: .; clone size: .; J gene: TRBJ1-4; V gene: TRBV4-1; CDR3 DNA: TGCGCCAGCAGCCAAGACTGGGCAACTAATGAAAAACTGTTTTTT; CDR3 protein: CASSQDWATNEKLFF
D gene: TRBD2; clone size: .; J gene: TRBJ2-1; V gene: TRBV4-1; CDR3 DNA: TGCGCCAGCAGCCACGAGCGGGGGGCTTACAATGAGCAGTTCTTC; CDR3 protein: CASSHERGAYNEQFF
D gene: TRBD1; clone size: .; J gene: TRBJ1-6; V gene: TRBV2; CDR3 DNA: TGTGCCAGCAGGCGAACAGGGGGTGACTATAATTCACCCCTCCACTTT; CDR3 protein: CASRRTGGDYNSPLHF
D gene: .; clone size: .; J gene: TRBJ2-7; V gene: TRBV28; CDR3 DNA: TGTGCCACCACCCACGACTACGAGCAGTACTTC; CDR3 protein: CATTHDYEQYF
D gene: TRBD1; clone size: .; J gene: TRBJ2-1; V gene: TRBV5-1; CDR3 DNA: TGCGCCAGCAGCTGGACAGGGGAGCAGTTCTTC; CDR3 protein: CASSWTGEQFF
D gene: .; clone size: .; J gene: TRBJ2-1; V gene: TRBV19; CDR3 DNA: TGTGCCAGTAGTGCGTTAGGGGGATGGGATGAGCAGTTCTTC; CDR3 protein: CASSALGGWDEQFF
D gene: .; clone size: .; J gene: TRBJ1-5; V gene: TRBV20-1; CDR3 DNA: TGCAGTGCTAGCTTGGGGGCGACAATTACGCGGGGTCAGCCCCAGCATTTT; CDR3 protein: CSASLGATITRGQPQHF
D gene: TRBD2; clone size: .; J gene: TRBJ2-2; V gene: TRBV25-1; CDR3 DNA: TGTGCCAGCAGTGATTTAACTAGCGGCACCGGGGAGCTGTTTTTT; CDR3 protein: CASSDLTSGTGELFF
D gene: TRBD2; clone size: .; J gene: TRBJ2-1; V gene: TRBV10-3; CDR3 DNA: TGTGCCATCAGTGAGTTGGGGGGGAATGAGCAGTTCTTC; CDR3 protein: CAISELGGNEQFF
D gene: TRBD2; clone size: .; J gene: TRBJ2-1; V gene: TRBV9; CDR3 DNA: TGTGCCAGCAGCACGAGCGGGGGGGCCGGCAATGAGCAGTTCTTC; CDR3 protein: CASSTSGGAGNEQFF
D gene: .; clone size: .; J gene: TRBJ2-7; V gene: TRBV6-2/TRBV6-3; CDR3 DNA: TGTGCCAGCAGTTACTCCGGGGGCCGACAGGATAGCTCCTACGAGCAGTACTTC; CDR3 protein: CASSYSGGRQDSSYEQYF
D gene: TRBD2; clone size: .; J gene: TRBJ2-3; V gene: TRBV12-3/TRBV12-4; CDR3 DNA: TGTGCCAGCAGTTTAAATCTAGCGGGGTCAGCAGATACGCAGTATTTT; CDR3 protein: CASSLNLAGSADTQYF
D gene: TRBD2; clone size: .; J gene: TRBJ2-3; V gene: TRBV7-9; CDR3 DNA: TGTGCCAGCAGCCCCAAGACTAGCGGGAGAACTCCAGATACGCAGTATTTT; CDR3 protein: CASSPKTSGRTPDTQYF
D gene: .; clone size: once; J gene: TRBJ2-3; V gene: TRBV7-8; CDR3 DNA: TGTGCCAGCAGCTTATTCAACACAGATACGCAGTATTTT; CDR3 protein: CASSLFNTDTQYF
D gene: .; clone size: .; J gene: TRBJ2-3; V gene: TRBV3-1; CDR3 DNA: TGTGCCAGCAGCCAAGTGGCGGGGTGGGCAGATACGCAGTATTTT; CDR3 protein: CASSQVAGWADTQYF
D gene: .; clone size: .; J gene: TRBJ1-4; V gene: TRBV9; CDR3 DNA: TGTGCCAGCAGCGTAGGAGGGATTACTAATGAAAAACTGTTTTTT; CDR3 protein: CASSVGGITNEKLFF
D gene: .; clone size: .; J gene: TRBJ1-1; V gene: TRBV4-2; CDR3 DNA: TGTGCCAGCAGCTCCGAAGGGGGGGACACTGAAGCTTTCTTT; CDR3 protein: CASSSEGGDTEAFF
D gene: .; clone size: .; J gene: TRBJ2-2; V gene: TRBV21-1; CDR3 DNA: TGTGCCAGCAGCAAAACCCCGCAGGGTACCGGCACCGGGGAGCTGTTTTTT; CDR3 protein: CASSKTPQGTGTGELFF
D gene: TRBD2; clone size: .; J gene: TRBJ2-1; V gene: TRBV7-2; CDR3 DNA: TGTGCCAGCAGCGGAACTAGCGGGCGAAGCTCCTACAATGAGCAGTTCTTC; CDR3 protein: CASSGTSGRSSYNEQFF
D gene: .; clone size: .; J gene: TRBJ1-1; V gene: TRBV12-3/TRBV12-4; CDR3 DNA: TGTGCCAGCAGTTTTGTGGGGAACACTGAAGCTTTCTTT; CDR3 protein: CASSFVGNTEAFF
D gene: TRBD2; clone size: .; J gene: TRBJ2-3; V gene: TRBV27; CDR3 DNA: TGTGCCAGCAGCTTTTCTCGGGGGGGCCCTACGCAGTATTTT; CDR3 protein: CASSFSRGGPTQYF
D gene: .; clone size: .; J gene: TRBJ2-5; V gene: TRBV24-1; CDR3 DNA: TGTGCCACCAGTGATTTGATCCCAACAGGGAGGGAGACCCAGTACTTC; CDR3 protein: CATSDLIPTGRETQYF
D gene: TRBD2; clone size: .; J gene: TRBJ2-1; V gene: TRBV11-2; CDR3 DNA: TGTGCCAGCAGCCCCCAGCGGGAAGAGCAGTTCTTC; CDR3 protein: CASSPQREEQFF
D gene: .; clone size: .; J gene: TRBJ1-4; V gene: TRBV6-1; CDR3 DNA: TGTGCCAGCAGGACCGGGACGATTGCAACTAATGAAAAACTGTTTTTT; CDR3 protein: CASRTGTIATNEKLFF
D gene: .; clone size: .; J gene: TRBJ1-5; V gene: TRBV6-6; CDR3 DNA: TGTGCCAGCACCCCCGGGGAATATAGCAATCAGCCCCAGCATTTT; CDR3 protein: CASTPGEYSNQPQHF
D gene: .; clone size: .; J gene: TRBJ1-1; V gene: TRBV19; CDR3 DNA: TGTGCCAGTAGCACCTGGGGGGCGGGCACTGAAGCTTTCTTT; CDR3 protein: CASSTWGAGTEAFF
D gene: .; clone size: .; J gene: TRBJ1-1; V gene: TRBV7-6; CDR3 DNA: TGTGCCACCAGCCCTAGGACGGGAAACACTGAAGCTTTCTTT; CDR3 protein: CATSPRTGNTEAFF
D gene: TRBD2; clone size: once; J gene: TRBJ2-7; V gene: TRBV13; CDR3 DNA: TGTGCCAGCAGCCTAACACCTGGGACTAGCGGGGGGGCAAACCGCTACGAGCAGTACTTC; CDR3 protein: CASSLTPGTSGGANRYEQYF
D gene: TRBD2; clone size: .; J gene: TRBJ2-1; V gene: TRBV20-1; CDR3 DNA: TGCAGTGCTAGAGCGGCGGGGGGGCGCAGGGATGAGCAGTTCTTC; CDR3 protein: CSARAAGGRRDEQFF
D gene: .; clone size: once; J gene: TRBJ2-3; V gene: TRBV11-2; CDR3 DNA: TGTGCCAGCAGCTTTCTTGGGCAAGATACGCAGTATTTT; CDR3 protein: CASSFLGQDTQYF
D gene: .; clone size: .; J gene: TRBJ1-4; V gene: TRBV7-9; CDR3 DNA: TGTGCCAGCGGATCCTCCTCCTCAACTAATGAAAAACTGTTTTTT; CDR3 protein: CASGSSSSTNEKLFF
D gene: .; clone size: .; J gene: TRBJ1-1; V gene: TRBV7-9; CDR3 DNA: TGTGCCAGCAGCTTAGTACTCGAGAACACTGAAGCTTTCTTT; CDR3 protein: CASSLVLENTEAFF
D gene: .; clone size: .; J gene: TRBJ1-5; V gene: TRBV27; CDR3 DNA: TGTGCCAGCAGTTTATCGCCGAACAATCAGCCCCAGCATTTT; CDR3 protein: CASSLSPNNQPQHF
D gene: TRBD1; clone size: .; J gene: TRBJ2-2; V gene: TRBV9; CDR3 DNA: TGTGCCAGCAGCACGTATCCGGGGACAGGGGTTTCCACCGGGGAGCTGTTTTTT; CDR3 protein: CASSTYPGTGVSTGELFF
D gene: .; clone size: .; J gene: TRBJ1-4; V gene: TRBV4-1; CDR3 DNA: TGCGCCAGCAGCCAACTAGGGGGAAATGAAAAACTGTTTTTT; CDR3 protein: CASSQLGGNEKLFF
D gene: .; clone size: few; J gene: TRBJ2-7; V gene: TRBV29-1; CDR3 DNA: TGCAGCGTTGAAGAGGGGGGAGGCTCCTACGAGCAGTACTTC; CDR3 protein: CSVEEGGGSYEQYF
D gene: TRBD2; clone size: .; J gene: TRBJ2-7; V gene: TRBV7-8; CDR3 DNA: TGTGCCAGCAGCTTAGGAGGGCTAGCGGGGGACGAGCAGTACTTC; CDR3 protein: CASSLGGLAGDEQYF
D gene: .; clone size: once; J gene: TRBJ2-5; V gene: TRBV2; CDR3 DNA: TGTGCCAGCAGTGAAGAGGCAGAGCAAGAGACCCAGTACTTC; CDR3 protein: CASSEEAEQETQYF
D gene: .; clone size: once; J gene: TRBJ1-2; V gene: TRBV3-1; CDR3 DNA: TGTGCCAGCAGCCAAGAAATGGAGGGGCCCCTTAATGGCTACACCTTC; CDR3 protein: CASSQEMEGPLNGYTF
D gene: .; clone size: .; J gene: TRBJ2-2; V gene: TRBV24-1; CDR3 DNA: TGTGCCACCAGTGATAGTTGGGCTGTGCCCAGGGACAACACCGGGGAGCTGTTTTTT; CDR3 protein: CATSDSWAVPRDNTGELFF
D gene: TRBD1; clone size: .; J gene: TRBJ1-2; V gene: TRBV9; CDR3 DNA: TGTGCCAGCAGCGTAGGACCGGGACAGGGTCGTGGCTACACCTTC; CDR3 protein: CASSVGPGQGRGYTF
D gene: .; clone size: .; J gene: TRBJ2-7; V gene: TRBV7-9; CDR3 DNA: TGTGCCAGCAGCTTTCGACAGCTCTACGAGCAGTACTTC; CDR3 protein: CASSFRQLYEQYF
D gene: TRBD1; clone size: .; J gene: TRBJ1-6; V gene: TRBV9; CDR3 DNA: TGTGCCAGCAGCCATCGGGACAGGGGGCCTTCACCCCTCCACTTT; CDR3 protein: CASSHRDRGPSPLHF
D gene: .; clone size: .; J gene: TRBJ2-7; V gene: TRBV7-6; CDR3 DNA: TGTGCCAGCAGCTTAGGAGGGGAAGTATCCTACGAGCAGTACTTC; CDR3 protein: CASSLGGEVSYEQYF